This is a list of T cell receptor beta chains from one sample in a study of blood T cell repertoires in COVID-19. Clones were sequenced by immunoSEQ multiplex PCR, and TCRdb holds only the in-frame ones, with some missing. The table shows 140,000 to 150,000 clones, with 70% to 90% occurring only once. Material for sequencing was peripheral blood. Receptor source: a woman aged 55-70 years with COVID-19, enrolled during active disease. The CDR3 runs from the conserved cysteine through the conserved F or W. The D gene is left open where the match is weak. Part of the rows lack a size; the others show once, few, many or a class for expanded clones.

d_gene: TRBD2
v_gene: TRBV5-1
j_gene: TRBJ2-3
abundance: NA
CDR3aa: CASSLDGSGGFTDTQYF
CDR3nt: TGCGCCAGCAGCTTGGACGGGAGCGGGGGATTCACAGATACGCAGTATTTT

d_gene: TRBD1
v_gene: TRBV9
j_gene: TRBJ1-6
abundance: NA
CDR3aa: CASSVGTAASPLHF
CDR3nt: TGTGCCAGCAGCGTTGGGACAGCGGCTTCACCCCTCCACTTT

d_gene: TRBD1
v_gene: TRBV7-2
j_gene: TRBJ2-7
abundance: NA
CDR3aa: CASSSDRGRYSYEQYF
CDR3nt: TGTGCCAGCAGCTCGGACAGGGGGCGGTACTCCTACGAGCAGTACTTC

d_gene: NA
v_gene: TRBV9
j_gene: TRBJ2-7
abundance: NA
CDR3aa: CASSRRPGEQYF
CDR3nt: TGTGCCAGCAGCAGACGACCGGGCGAGCAGTACTTC

d_gene: NA
v_gene: TRBV6-1
j_gene: TRBJ1-3
abundance: few
CDR3aa: CASSERGGSSGNTIYF
CDR3nt: TGTGCCAGCAGTGAAAGAGGGGGAAGCTCTGGAAACACCATATATTTT

d_gene: NA
v_gene: TRBV15
j_gene: TRBJ1-5
abundance: NA
CDR3aa: CATSRASRVQPQHF
CDR3nt: TGTGCCACCAGCAGGGCTTCCAGGGTTCAGCCCCAGCATTTT

d_gene: TRBD1
v_gene: TRBV15
j_gene: TRBJ1-2
abundance: NA
CDR3aa: CATSETGVRYTF
CDR3nt: TGTGCCACCAGCGAAACAGGGGTCCGCTACACCTTC

d_gene: NA
v_gene: TRBV13
j_gene: TRBJ2-3
abundance: NA
CDR3aa: CASSWGGSNTDTQYF
CDR3nt: TGTGCCAGCAGCTGGGGGGGCTCTAACACAGATACGCAGTATTTT

d_gene: TRBD2
v_gene: TRBV19
j_gene: TRBJ2-1
abundance: NA
CDR3aa: CASSGLPATSPNEQFF
CDR3nt: TGTGCCAGTAGTGGACTCCCTGCGACTAGCCCAAATGAGCAGTTCTTC

d_gene: TRBD2
v_gene: TRBV7-8
j_gene: TRBJ2-1
abundance: once
CDR3aa: CASSRRAAYSLSLAGGEDYNEQFF
CDR3nt: TGTGCCAGCAGCCGCCGAGCAGCTTATTCCCTCTCACTAGCGGGGGGCGAAGATTACAATGAGCAGTTCTTC

d_gene: NA
v_gene: TRBV10-3
j_gene: TRBJ2-6
abundance: NA
CDR3aa: CAISESSDPRGSGANVLTF
CDR3nt: TGTGCCATCAGTGAGTCTTCCGACCCTCGGGGATCTGGGGCCAACGTCCTGACTTTC

d_gene: TRBD2
v_gene: TRBV24-1
j_gene: TRBJ2-3
abundance: NA
CDR3aa: CATSDGTMQYF
CDR3nt: TGTGCCACCAGTGATGGGACTATGCAGTATTTT

d_gene: NA
v_gene: TRBV6-6
j_gene: TRBJ1-1
abundance: once
CDR3aa: CASSPAFF
CDR3nt: TGTGCCAGCAGTCCGGCTTTCTTT

d_gene: TRBD2
v_gene: TRBV2
j_gene: TRBJ2-5
abundance: NA
CDR3aa: CASSGASGGQETQYF
CDR3nt: TGTGCCAGCAGTGGGGCTAGCGGGGGGCAAGAGACCCAGTACTTC

d_gene: NA
v_gene: TRBV7-3
j_gene: TRBJ1-1
abundance: NA
CDR3aa: CASSGPGTTEAFF
CDR3nt: TGTGCCAGCAGCGGACCTGGGACAACAGAAGCTTTCTTT

d_gene: TRBD1
v_gene: TRBV6-5
j_gene: TRBJ2-3
abundance: NA
CDR3aa: CASRDRGMGTDTQYF
CDR3nt: TGTGCCAGCAGGGACAGGGGGATGGGCACAGATACGCAGTATTTT

d_gene: NA
v_gene: TRBV27
j_gene: TRBJ2-2
abundance: once
CDR3aa: CASSFTSPTGGELFF
CDR3nt: TGTGCCAGCAGTTTTACGAGCCCAACCGGCGGGGAGCTGTTTTTT

d_gene: TRBD2
v_gene: TRBV24-1
j_gene: TRBJ2-5
abundance: NA
CDR3aa: CATSDRTSGGTQETQYF
CDR3nt: TGTGCCACCAGTGATCGGACTAGCGGGGGGACCCAAGAGACCCAGTACTTC

d_gene: NA
v_gene: TRBV6-1
j_gene: TRBJ2-3
abundance: NA
CDR3aa: CASSEDGGSSTDTQYF
CDR3nt: TGTGCCAGCAGTGAAGACGGAGGGTCTAGCACAGATACGCAGTATTTT

d_gene: TRBD1
v_gene: TRBV19
j_gene: TRBJ1-2
abundance: NA
CDR3aa: CASSYHSGQVILSFYGYTF
CDR3nt: TGTGCCAGTAGTTACCATTCGGGACAGGTTATTCTTTCGTTCTATGGCTACACCTTC

d_gene: TRBD1
v_gene: TRBV7-2
j_gene: TRBJ1-2
abundance: few
CDR3aa: CASSPQSEGASYGYTF
CDR3nt: TGTGCCAGCAGCCCCCAGTCTGAGGGGGCCAGTTATGGCTACACCTTC

d_gene: TRBD1
v_gene: TRBV10-3
j_gene: TRBJ1-1
abundance: NA
CDR3aa: CAISDPDRGLLYTEAFF
CDR3nt: TGTGCCATCAGTGACCCGGACAGGGGTTTACTGTACACTGAAGCTTTCTTT

d_gene: TRBD2
v_gene: TRBV9
j_gene: TRBJ2-1
abundance: NA
CDR3aa: CASRGVNNEQFF
CDR3nt: TGTGCCAGCCGGGGGGTTAACAATGAGCAGTTCTTC

d_gene: TRBD2
v_gene: TRBV20-1
j_gene: TRBJ2-2
abundance: few
CDR3aa: CSASVGLAGAGELFF
CDR3nt: TGCAGTGCTAGTGTGGGACTAGCGGGGGCCGGGGAGCTGTTTTTT

d_gene: NA
v_gene: TRBV20-1
j_gene: TRBJ2-3
abundance: few
CDR3aa: CSASRDTQYF
CDR3nt: TGCAGTGCTAGCCGTGATACGCAGTATTTT

d_gene: NA
v_gene: TRBV25-1
j_gene: TRBJ1-2
abundance: NA
CDR3aa: CASSEWRDHLNYGYTF
CDR3nt: TGTGCCAGCAGTGAATGGAGGGACCACCTTAACTATGGCTACACCTTC

d_gene: NA
v_gene: TRBV30
j_gene: TRBJ1-2
abundance: once
CDR3aa: CAWKKEGFRGYGYTF
CDR3nt: TGTGCCTGGAAAAAAGAAGGGTTCCGGGGCTATGGCTACACCTTC

d_gene: TRBD1
v_gene: TRBV9
j_gene: TRBJ1-5
abundance: NA
CDR3aa: CASSAGQGSGNQPQHF
CDR3nt: TGTGCCAGCAGCGCAGGACAGGGATCGGGCAATCAGCCCCAGCATTTT

d_gene: TRBD1
v_gene: TRBV25-1
j_gene: TRBJ1-1
abundance: NA
CDR3aa: CASSVTGGITEAFF
CDR3nt: TGTGCCAGCAGTGTTACAGGGGGGATCACTGAAGCTTTCTTT

d_gene: TRBD1
v_gene: TRBV6-6
j_gene: TRBJ1-6
abundance: NA
CDR3aa: CASNTGGPNSPLHF
CDR3nt: TGTGCCAGCAACACAGGGGGGCCTAATTCACCCCTCCACTTT

d_gene: NA
v_gene: TRBV2
j_gene: TRBJ1-5
abundance: NA
CDR3aa: CASSEAGRGYSNQPQHF
CDR3nt: TGTGCCAGCAGTGAAGCCGGCAGGGGATATAGCAATCAGCCCCAGCATTTT

d_gene: TRBD1
v_gene: TRBV5-1
j_gene: TRBJ2-7
abundance: few
CDR3aa: CASSLLGRDRDYEQYF
CDR3nt: TGCGCCAGCAGTTTATTAGGGCGGGACAGGGACTACGAGCAGTACTTC

d_gene: NA
v_gene: TRBV12-3/TRBV12-4
j_gene: TRBJ1-2
abundance: NA
CDR3aa: CASSLPRGYGYTF
CDR3nt: TGTGCCAGCAGTTTACCGAGAGGATATGGCTACACCTTC

d_gene: TRBD2
v_gene: TRBV27
j_gene: TRBJ2-1
abundance: NA
CDR3aa: CASSFSGGSNEQFF
CDR3nt: TGTGCCAGCAGTTTCAGCGGGGGGAGTAATGAGCAGTTCTTC

d_gene: NA
v_gene: TRBV14
j_gene: TRBJ2-3
abundance: NA
CDR3aa: CASSPWGRGRVTQYF
CDR3nt: TGTGCCAGCAGTCCCTGGGGACGGGGGAGAGTTACGCAGTATTTT

d_gene: NA
v_gene: TRBV5-1
j_gene: TRBJ2-3
abundance: NA
CDR3aa: CASSSYSRSGTDTQYF
CDR3nt: TGCGCCAGCAGCTCGTATTCAAGGTCAGGTACAGATACGCAGTATTTT

d_gene: TRBD1
v_gene: TRBV6-6
j_gene: TRBJ2-2
abundance: NA
CDR3aa: CASSYRPGGNTGELFF
CDR3nt: TGTGCCAGCAGTTACCGGCCAGGGGGCAACACCGGGGAGCTGTTTTTT

d_gene: TRBD1
v_gene: TRBV27
j_gene: TRBJ1-1
abundance: NA
CDR3aa: CASSSETGSNTEAFF
CDR3nt: TGTGCCAGCAGCTCAGAGACAGGGAGTAACACTGAAGCTTTCTTT

d_gene: TRBD2
v_gene: TRBV7-8
j_gene: TRBJ2-1
abundance: few
CDR3aa: CASSLGTNNEQFF
CDR3nt: TGTGCCAGCAGCTTGGGGACTAATAATGAGCAGTTCTTC

d_gene: TRBD2
v_gene: TRBV18
j_gene: TRBJ2-1
abundance: few
CDR3aa: CASSLYPRLGGGANEQFF
CDR3nt: TGTGCCAGCTCACTCTACCCCAGGTTGGGCGGGGGAGCGAATGAGCAGTTCTTC

d_gene: TRBD1
v_gene: TRBV28
j_gene: TRBJ1-5
abundance: NA
CDR3aa: CASSFSAGQGGYQPQHF
CDR3nt: TGTGCCAGCAGTTTCTCGGCTGGACAGGGGGGGTATCAGCCCCAGCATTTT

d_gene: TRBD1
v_gene: TRBV7-9
j_gene: TRBJ2-5
abundance: NA
CDR3aa: CASSLVALRDRGGETQYF
CDR3nt: TGTGCCAGCAGCTTAGTCGCATTGAGGGACAGGGGGGGAGAGACCCAGTACTTC

d_gene: NA
v_gene: TRBV27
j_gene: TRBJ2-1
abundance: NA
CDR3aa: CASSTPGTFVNEQFF
CDR3nt: TGTGCCAGCAGTACCCCCGGGACATTTGTCAATGAGCAGTTCTTC

d_gene: NA
v_gene: TRBV18
j_gene: TRBJ1-2
abundance: few
CDR3aa: CASSPQGDGYTF
CDR3nt: TGTGCCAGCTCACCCCAGGGCGACGGCTACACCTTC

d_gene: NA
v_gene: TRBV7-2
j_gene: TRBJ1-5
abundance: NA
CDR3aa: CASSLGLNNQPQHF
CDR3nt: TGTGCCAGCAGCCTGGGACTGAACAATCAGCCCCAGCATTTT

d_gene: TRBD1
v_gene: TRBV7-6
j_gene: TRBJ1-3
abundance: NA
CDR3aa: CASSRDSSNTIYF
CDR3nt: TGTGCCAGCAGCAGGGACAGCTCAAACACCATATATTTT

d_gene: NA
v_gene: TRBV6-5
j_gene: TRBJ1-4
abundance: NA
CDR3aa: CASRNQGWNEKLFF
CDR3nt: TGTGCCAGCAGGAATCAGGGGTGGAATGAAAAACTGTTTTTT

d_gene: TRBD1
v_gene: TRBV5-1
j_gene: TRBJ1-2
abundance: NA
CDR3aa: CASSLGSGTGMDGYTF
CDR3nt: TGCGCCAGCAGCTTGGGAAGCGGGACAGGGATGGATGGCTACACCTTC

d_gene: TRBD1
v_gene: TRBV5-3
j_gene: TRBJ1-1
abundance: NA
CDR3aa: CARSKPDRGLLPNTEAFF
CDR3nt: TGTGCCAGAAGCAAGCCCGACAGGGGCCTCCTTCCTAACACTGAAGCTTTCTTT

d_gene: NA
v_gene: TRBV9
j_gene: TRBJ2-7
abundance: NA
CDR3aa: CASSVERGPYGEQYF
CDR3nt: TGTGCCAGCAGCGTAGAACGGGGTCCCTATGGCGAGCAGTACTTC

d_gene: NA
v_gene: TRBV5-6
j_gene: TRBJ1-1
abundance: few
CDR3aa: CASSLSTQENTEAFF
CDR3nt: TGTGCCAGCAGCTTGAGCACGCAAGAGAACACTGAAGCTTTCTTT

d_gene: TRBD1
v_gene: TRBV27
j_gene: TRBJ1-2
abundance: NA
CDR3aa: CASSLRWTGGNYGYTF
CDR3nt: TGTGCCAGCAGTTTACGATGGACAGGCGGAAACTATGGCTACACCTTC

d_gene: TRBD1
v_gene: TRBV18
j_gene: TRBJ1-2
abundance: NA
CDR3aa: CASSPDRGMGYTF
CDR3nt: TGTGCCAGCTCACCAGACAGGGGAATGGGCTACACCTTC